What follows are 29 T cell receptor beta chains derived from one specimen sequenced in a study of blood T cell repertoires in COVID-19. Clones were sequenced by immunoSEQ multiplex PCR, and TCRdb holds only the in-frame ones, with some missing. The table shows about 220,000 clones, with approximately 84% occurring only once. What was sequenced was peripheral blood. The receptor source for this set is a young woman who had recovered from COVID-19.

This chain uses TRBV4-2 with TRBJ2-3; 7 bases are a match to TRBD2. CDR1 LGHNA and CDR2 YNFKEQ come from the germline V gene. With V trimmed by 3 bases and J by 4 bases, 7 bases remained unmatched. The CDR3 has 15 amino acids. The CDR3 protein is CASSQDGLEADTQYF. Here the CDR3 DNA reads TGTGCCAGCAGCCAGGACGGACTAGAGGCAGATACGCAGTATTTT.

The J gene is TRBJ1-5, the V gene TRBV28, with TRBD1 matching 7 bases. This CDR3 comprises 14 residues. The V gene's germline CDR1 is MDHEN and CDR2 SYDVKM. With 5 bases clipped from V and 6 bases from J, the junction kept 7 bases outside the gene matches. The CDR3 sequence: CASSPTGAGQPQHF. DNA for the CDR3: TGTGCCAGCAGTCCCACAGGGGCAGGTCAGCCCCAGCATTTT.

The chain has TRBV15 and TRBJ2-7; 9 bases are a match to TRBD2. The V gene's germline CDR1 is LNHNV and CDR2 YYDKDF (reference sequence). The CDR3 sequence is 15 residues long. Losses at the gene ends were 3 bases for V and 7 bases for J; bases not matched to a gene: 10. The CDR3 loop reads CATSRDVASGIEQYF. The CDR3, as DNA: TGTGCCACCAGCAGGGATGTCGCTAGCGGGATAGAGCAGTACTTC.

The genes are TRBV4-1 and TRBJ1-1; 7 bases fit TRBD1. Germline V gene data show CDR1 as MGHRA and CDR2 as YSYEKL. The CDR3 sequence is 17 residues long. Unmatched junction bases numbered 11, after V lost 0 bases and J lost 4 bases. In nucleotides, the CDR3 is TGCGCCAGCAGCCAAGAGAGGGGGCGAGGGAGTAGCACTGAAGCTTTCTTT. Translating gives CASSQERGRGSSTEAFF.

The V and J genes are TRBV5-1 and TRBJ2-6; D possibly corresponds to TRBD2 (5 bases). The CDR3 loop spans 15 amino acids. V was cut by 4 bases and J by 2 bases, with 10 bases left in between. Germline V gene data show CDR1 as SGHRS and CDR2 as YFSETQ. CDR3 DNA: TGCGCCAGCAGCGTGCCGGGAACTGGGGCCAACGTCCTGACTTTC. It translates to CASSVPGTGANVLTF.

CDR3 sequence reads: CASSPTGTVSYEQYF. CDR3 DNA sequence: TGTGCCAGCAGCCCCACCGGGACAGTGTCCTACGAGCAGTACTTC. This chain uses TRBV6-5 with TRBJ2-7, with 7 positions matching TRBD1. The J segment lost 1 base and the V segment lost 6 bases, leaving 9 bases of the junction unmatched. This CDR3 contains 15 residues. In germline, CDR1 is MNHEY, CDR2 SVGAGI.

The J gene is TRBJ1-3, the V gene TRBV5-1; maybe TRBD1 (5 bases). V was trimmed by 0 bases and J by 3 bases, leaving 13 bases between them. The germline gives CDR1 SGHRS, CDR2 YFSETQ. The length of the CDR3 is 16 residues. This CDR3 is CASSLAGQSHGNTIYF. The CDR3 region has the DNA TGCGCCAGCAGCTTGGCAGGGCAGAGCCATGGAAACACCATATATTTT. Full variable domain (missing parts from reference TRBV5-1 and TRBJ1-3): KAGVTQTPRYLIKTRGQQVTLSCSPISGHRSVSWYQQTPGQGLQFLFEYFSETQRNKGNFPGRFSGRQFSNSRSEMNVSTLELGDSALYLCASSLAGQSHGNTIYFGEGSWLTVV.

The chain uses TRBV12-3 or TRBV12-4 and TRBJ2-7, with a possible D match to TRBD2 (5 bases). This CDR3 has 13 amino acids. V lost 4 bases, J lost 1 base, and 8 bases lay in between. CDR3 DNA: TGTGCCAGCAGTTCTAGCAGGTCCTACGAGCAGTACTTC. Its translation: CASSSSRSYEQYF.

The chain has TRBV5-4 and TRBJ2-5; TRBD2 agrees at 13 bases. The CDR3 loop spans 16 amino acids. The junction had 7 bases not matched to a gene; V was cut back by 3 bases and J by 5 bases. Germline V gene data show CDR1 as SGHNT and CDR2 as YYREEE (reference sequence). The CDR3 protein is CASSSTSGREGETQYF. CDR3 coding DNA: TGTGCCAGCAGCTCCACTAGCGGGAGGGAAGGGGAGACCCAGTACTTC.

This clone was detected once. The chain employs TRBV7-9 and TRBJ2-4, with D possibly being TRBD1 (6 bases). The CDR3 runs 16 residues. V gave up 7 bases and J gave up 6 bases, with 22 bases separating them. From germline, CDR1 is SEHNR and CDR2 FQNEAQ (reference sequence). The DNA of the CDR3 is TGTGCCAGCACCCCAGGTTTGGGACAAGCATTAAACATTCAGTACTTC. Its translation is CASTPGLGQALNIQYF.

This chain joins TRBV9 and TRBJ2-1; tentative D call: TRBD1 (5 bases). The CDR3 loop spans 13 amino acids. Per germline, CDR1 SGDLS and CDR2 YYNGEE. Trimming stripped 3 bases from V and 7 bases from J, with 11 bases between. CDR3 DNA sequence: TGTGCCAGCAGCGCGACAAGGGGAAATGAGCAGTTCTTC. This translates into CASSATRGNEQFF.

The genes are TRBV29-1 and TRBJ2-7; 8 bases align to TRBD2. The germline V gene has CDR1 SQVTM and CDR2 ANQGSEA. This CDR3 is built from 15 residues. V trimming: 3 bases; J trimming: 5 bases; junction bases outside the gene matches: 12. The CDR3 reads CSVDLSGGSGNEQYF. DNA for the CDR3: TGCAGCGTTGACTTATCCGGGGGTAGCGGGAACGAGCAGTACTTC.

The V and J genes are TRBV14 and TRBJ2-3, with TRBD2 identical over 13 bases. Trimming removed 4 bases from V and 4 bases from J; junction bases left unmatched: 8. The length of the CDR3 is 17 residues. Germline values: CDR1 SGHDN, CDR2 FVKESK. The CDR3 here is CASSPLRTSGSADTQYF. As DNA, the CDR3 is TGTGCCAGCAGCCCCCTGAGGACTAGCGGGAGCGCAGATACGCAGTATTTT.

The chain joins TRBV5-1 to TRBJ2-5; D unclear. Trimming left V 6 bases short and J 3 bases short, with 9 bases between. The germline V gene has CDR1 SGHRS and CDR2 YFSETQ. The CDR3 is made up of 12 amino acids. Here the CDR3 reads CASKATEETQYF. In DNA, the CDR3 is TGCGCCAGCAAAGCCACCGAAGAGACCCAGTACTTC.

The gene calls are TRBV28 and TRBJ2-7; a weak D match, TRBD2 (5 bases). Deletions cut 4 bases from V and 0 bases from J, with 16 bases between. The CDR3 loop spans 16 amino acids. Germline CDR1 MDHEN, CDR2 SYDVKM. CDR3 protein: CASSSVVGGYSYEQYF. CDR3 DNA sequence: TGTGCCAGCAGTTCGGTGGTGGGCGGGTACTCCTACGAGCAGTACTTC.

V gene TRBV24-1 combines with J gene TRBJ2-2, with a weak D call TRBD2 (7 bases). The CDR3 sequence is 16 residues long. Deletions cut 4 bases from V and 4 bases from J, with 15 bases between. Per the germline V gene, CDR1 is KGHDR and CDR2 is SFDVKD. The CDR3 DNA sequence: TGTGCCACCAGTGACGAGGGGGGGCTGTTCACCGGGGAGCTGTTTTTT. Residues: CATSDEGGLFTGELFF.

This chain uses TRBV7-9 with TRBJ2-1, with D possibly TRBD2 on 7 matching bases. The CDR3 sequence is 17 residues long. Between the trimmed V and J ends, which lost 2 bases and 8 bases, there was a span of 22 bases. The germline V gene has CDR1 SEHNR and CDR2 FQNEAQ (reference sequence). The CDR3 protein is CASSLPMAGASSDEQFF. CDR3 DNA sequence: TGTGCCAGCAGCTTACCCATGGCGGGGGCTTCTTCGGATGAGCAGTTCTTC.

The chain joins TRBV28 to TRBJ1-2; TRBD1 aligns across 9 bases. V lost 5 bases to trimming and J lost 6 bases; unmatched junction nucleotides: 13. The CDR3 consists of 16 residues. From germline, CDR1 is MDHEN and CDR2 SYDVKM. CDR3 sequence: CASSMTGGIGSDGYTF. The CDR3, as DNA: TGTGCCAGCAGTATGACAGGGGGAATAGGTAGCGATGGCTACACCTTC.

V gene TRBV5-1 combines with J gene TRBJ1-6, with D perhaps TRBD1 (6 bases). The ends were cut back, 0 bases at V and 5 bases at J, with 9 bases in the middle. Per germline, CDR1 SGHRS and CDR2 YFSETQ. The CDR3 runs to 15 residues. Here the CDR3 DNA reads TGCGCCAGCAGCTTGGATCCAGGGGATAATTCACCCCTCCACTTT. Its protein is CASSLDPGDNSPLHF.

V gene TRBV7-9 combines with J gene TRBJ1-1; D remains unclear. Germline V gives CDR1 SEHNR, CDR2 FQNEAQ (reference sequence). V dropped 1 base and J dropped 0 bases, with 6 bases sitting between them. The CDR3 totals 14 residues. CDR3 protein: CASSLDGVNTEAFF. CDR3 sequence (DNA): TGTGCCAGCAGCTTAGACGGTGTGAACACTGAAGCTTTCTTT.

The rearrangement joins TRBV7-3 to TRBJ2-3, with TRBD2 as a possible D gene (5 bases). CDR1 is SGHTA and CDR2 is FQGTGA in the germline V gene. The CDR3 spans 13 residues. V gave up 5 bases and J gave up 2 bases, with 8 bases separating them. The CDR3 DNA sequence: TGTGCCAGCAGCCCAGCGGTCACAGATACGCAGTATTTT. This gives the protein CASSPAVTDTQYF.

The chain recombines TRBV24-1 with TRBJ1-4, with no clear D. The V gene's germline CDR1 is KGHDR and CDR2 SFDVKD. V was cut by 4 bases and J by 3 bases, with 11 bases left in between. The CDR3 extends over 15 amino acids. The CDR3 DNA sequence: TGTGCCACCAGTGAGAAGGGAGCCTCTAATGAAAAACTGTTTTTT. Translation: CATSEKGASNEKLFF.

As regards this clone: At one of its ends the junction is not consistent with the germline gene, which may arise from a read error. The chain carries TRBV27 and TRBJ2-5; perhaps TRBD1 as D (6 bases). Germline loops: CDR1 MNHEY, CDR2 SMNVEV (reference sequence). This CDR3 is built from 14 residues. Written as DNA, the CDR3 is TGTGCCAGCAGTTTAAGGGGGACACCGGAGAACCAGTACTTC. Amino acids: CASSLRGTPENQYF.

The DNA for the CDR3 is TGTGCCATGGGGGGGGACAGGGCGAACACCGGGGAGCTGTTTTTT. Translated: CAMGGDRANTGELFF. The rearrangement joins TRBV10-3 to TRBJ2-2; 9 bases are a match to TRBD1. Trimming at V came to 9 bases and at J to 0 bases, leaving 5 bases not matched to a gene. This CDR3 has 15 residues. Germline CDR1 and CDR2: ENHRY and SYGVKD.

This clone showed up just once. The CDR3 DNA follows: TGTGCCAGCAGCTCACAGGGTGCAGGAAACACCATATATTTT. Its translation is CASSSQGAGNTIYF. This chain uses TRBV9 with TRBJ1-3; tentative D call: TRBD1 (6 bases). CDR3 length: 14 residues. Looked up from germline, CDR1 is SGDLS and CDR2 is YYNGEE. V was shortened by 4 bases and J by 4 bases, with 12 bases between the two germline ends. Full variable domain (remainder filled in from reference TRBV9 and TRBJ1-3): DSGVTQTPKHLITATGQRVTLRCSPRSGDLSVYWYQQSLDQGLQFLIQYYNGEERAKGNILERFSAQQFPDLHSELNLSSLELGDSALYFCASSSQGAGNTIYFGEGSWLTVV.

The chain has TRBV19 and TRBJ1-4; D is uncertain. Germline CDR1 is LNHDA and CDR2 is SQIVND (reference sequence). The CDR3 loop spans 13 amino acids. V was pared by 1 base and J by 5 bases, with 5 bases between. The CDR3 reads CASSIARNEKLFF. DNA of the CDR3: TGTGCCAGTAGTATAGCACGGAATGAAAAACTGTTTTTT.

The V call is TRBV7-8, the J call TRBJ1-5, with D unclear. Deletions cut 5 bases from V and 0 bases from J, with 14 bases between. The CDR3 is 16 residues long. Germline-derived CDR1 and CDR2 are SGHVS and FQNEAQ. The CDR3: CASSLTRVYSNQPQHF. For the CDR3, the DNA is TGTGCCAGCAGCCTAACTAGGGTTTATAGCAATCAGCCCCAGCATTTT.

The V gene is TRBV7-2, the J gene TRBJ2-1; a weak D match, TRBD2 (6 bases). Germline assignment: CDR1 SGHTA and CDR2 FQGNSA. The CDR3 spans 15 residues. Between the trimmed V and J ends, which lost 1 base and 9 bases, there was a span of 16 bases. Here the CDR3 reads CASSLVGTPGGEQFF. In nucleotides, the CDR3 is TGTGCCAGCAGCTTAGTTGGGACCCCCGGGGGTGAGCAGTTCTTC.

This clone was observed a single time. The chain couples TRBV18 to TRBJ2-1; 11 bases agree with TRBD2. The CDR3 sequence is 14 residues long. Trimming at V came to 0 bases and at J to 13 bases, leaving 5 bases not matched to a gene. CDR1 and CDR2 from the germline V gene are KGHSH and LQKENI. Here the CDR3 DNA reads TGTGCCAGCTCACCACCGGCGACTAGCGGGAAACAGTTCTTC. Translation gives CASSPPATSGKQFF.